This T cell receptor beta chain originates from a study of response to subunit inactivated influenza vaccine. Study results and caveats: It was the authors' suggestion that each seasonal influenza vaccination recruits few new T cells.

TCRdb itself ran the RT-PCR reads through MiXCR, one entry per CDR3 protein. The sample includes 500,000 to 600,000 distinct CDR3 sequences, about 11% of them seen just once. V lost 4 bases to trimming and J lost 6 bases; unmatched junction nucleotides: 7. The germline V gene encodes CDR1 LGHNA and CDR2 YSLEER. CDR3 length equals 15 residues. This clonotype was counted between two and nine times. What it binds is not known. The chain has TRBV4-3 and TRBJ2-1; 9 bases line up with TRBD2. Material: PBMCs from blood, obtained on the day of vaccination. The sequence was collected from a man aged 50 or older who received an inactivated influenza vaccine. CDR3 in amino acids: CASSPGTSLGNEQFF. CDR3 in DNA: TGCGCCAGCAGCCCCGGGACTAGCTTAGGCAATGAGCAGTTCTTC.